The 21 T cell receptor beta chains in this list originate from one sample, sequenced in a study of OX40 agonist ivuxolimab in advanced cancers. Profiled with immunoSEQ multiplex PCR; TCRdb holds only in-frame clones, not every one. The table includes around 64,000 clones, nearly 90% detected once. Sample: CD4+ or CD8+ T cells sorted from blood, taken in a trial of the OX40 agonist ivuxolimab. Receptors were obtained from an adult with an advanced solid tumor such as melanoma, head and neck, liver or kidney cancer.

This chain uses TRBV5-6 with TRBJ1-4; D might be TRBD1 (5 bases). With 2 bases removed from V and 4 bases from J, the gap between germline ends came to 9 bases. Germline CDR1 reads SGHDT; CDR2 reads YYEEEE. The CDR3 contains 14 residues. The CDR3 reads CASSFSGSNEKLFF. The CDR3 DNA follows: TGTGCCAGCAGCTTTTCAGGGAGTAATGAAAAACTGTTTTTT.

CDR3 bases: TGTGCCAGCAGCCTACCGACAGGGGCCCGGCGAGAGACCCAGTACTTC. This sequence encodes CASSLPTGARRETQYF. The chain combines TRBV5-5 with TRBJ2-5; 8 bases agree with TRBD1. J was trimmed by 4 bases and V by 4 bases; bases with no gene match: 12. CDR3 length: 16 residues. Germline assignment: CDR1 SGHKS and CDR2 YYEKEE (reference sequence). Supplemented by reference TRBV5-5 and TRBJ2-5, the full variable domain reads DAGVTQSPTHLIKTRGQQVTLRCSPISGHKSVSWYQQVLGQGPQFIFQYYEKEERGRGNFPDRFSARQFPNYSSELNVNALLLGDSALYLCASSLPTGARRETQYFGPGTRLLVL.

DNA of the CDR3: TGTGCCAGCAGCCAGGACCTAACCGAGACCCAGTACTTC. This encodes CASSQDLTETQYF. This chain joins TRBV11-2 and TRBJ2-5; D remains unclear. This CDR3 is built from 13 residues. Trimming stripped 5 bases from V and 5 bases from J, with 12 bases between. From germline, CDR1 is SGHAT and CDR2 FQNNGV. Looking up the rest from reference TRBV11-2 and TRBJ2-5 gives the full variable domain: EAGVAQSPRYKIIEKRQSVAFWCNPISGHATLYWYQQILGQGPKLLIQFQNNGVVDDSQLPKDRFSAERLKGVDSTLKIQPAKLEDSAVYLCASSQDLTETQYFGPGTRLLVL.

V and J are TRBV2 and TRBJ2-3, with 16 bases fitting TRBD2. The CDR3 covers 17 residues. Looked up from germline, CDR1 is SNHLY and CDR2 is FYNNEI. With 3 bases clipped from V and 5 bases from J, the junction kept 5 bases outside the gene matches. The CDR3 protein is CASSEGLAGGLGDTQYF. The CDR3 DNA reads as TGTGCCAGCAGTGAGGGACTAGCGGGAGGGTTGGGAGATACGCAGTATTTT.

The chain joins TRBV7-2 to TRBJ2-5; D may correspond to TRBD1 or TRBD2 (5 bases each). The CDR3 totals 15 residues. Germline assignment: CDR1 SGHTA and CDR2 FQGNSA. V lost 7 bases, J lost 5 bases, and 20 bases lay in between. The CDR3 DNA reads TGTGCCAGCACCCCCCAGTCGGGGCGGAAGGAGACCCAGTACTTC. It encodes CASTPQSGRKETQYF.

This clone has just a few counts. The J gene is TRBJ1-5, the V gene TRBV4-1; 7 nucleotides agree with TRBD1. From germline, CDR1 is MGHRA and CDR2 YSYEKL. V was clipped by 3 bases and J by 6 bases; unmatched bases: 8. The CDR3 is 15 amino acids. In nucleotides, the CDR3 is TGCGCCAGCAGCCAGGACGACAGGGCGCTTCAGCCCCAGCATTTT. It translates to CASSQDDRALQPQHF.

The V and J genes are TRBV7-2 and TRBJ2-7; D gene unclear. The germline V and J ends were trimmed by 2 bases and 2 bases, with 4 bases remaining between them. Germline CDR1 SGHTA, CDR2 FQGNSA. CDR3 length: 12 amino acids. The CDR3 loop is CASSLTTYEQYF. The CDR3 DNA sequence: TGTGCCAGCAGCTTAACAACCTACGAGCAGTACTTC.

The rearrangement joins TRBV6-5 to TRBJ2-1; D gene ambiguous. V lost 0 bases and J lost 4, with 13 bases in between. This CDR3 comprises 16 residues. Germline V gene sequence: CDR1 MNHEY, CDR2 SVGAGI. This chain's CDR3 is CASSYSGSSLYNEQFF. In nucleotides, the CDR3 is TGTGCCAGCAGTTACTCGGGCAGTAGTTTGTACAATGAGCAGTTCTTC.

The chain recombines TRBV9 with TRBJ1-5; D unresolved. Trimming took off 0 bases at V and 5 bases at J, with 6 bases between the two ends. The CDR3 has 13 amino acids. Germline V gene data show CDR1 as SGDLS and CDR2 as YYNGEE. CDR3 amino acids: CASSVGFDQPQHF. The DNA of the CDR3 is TGTGCCAGCAGCGTAGGGTTCGATCAGCCCCAGCATTTT. The whole variable domain, filled in from reference TRBV9 and TRBJ1-5, reads DSGVTQTPKHLITATGQRVTLRCSPRSGDLSVYWYQQSLDQGLQFLIQYYNGEERAKGNILERFSAQQFPDLHSELNLSSLELGDSALYFCASSVGFDQPQHFGDGTRLSIL.

V is TRBV5-1 and J is TRBJ2-7; 9 bases fit TRBD2. J lost 3 bases, V lost 4 bases, and 11 bases had no gene match. Germline CDR1 and CDR2: SGHRS and YFSETQ. The CDR3 totals 16 residues. CDR3 DNA: TGCGCCAGCAGCACCACCGGAGCGGGAGGCTACTACGAGCAGTACTTC. Encoded protein: CASSTTGAGGYYEQYF.

The V call is TRBV11-2, the J call TRBJ2-7; D is possibly TRBD1 (6 bases). CDR3 length equals 14 residues. V lost 5 bases to trimming and J lost 0 bases, with 11 bases between them. The V gene's germline CDR1 is SGHAT and CDR2 FQNNGV. The CDR3: CASSAGTLSYEQYF. Here the CDR3 DNA reads TGTGCCAGCAGCGCCGGGACACTCTCCTACGAGCAGTACTTC.

This rearrangement joins TRBV28 to TRBJ2-1, with 8 nucleotides matching TRBD1. J was trimmed by 10 bases and V by 0 bases; bases with no gene match: 5. Germline CDR1 is MDHEN and CDR2 is SYDVKM. The CDR3 contains 14 residues. CDR3 residues: CASSLWDRVGEQFF. DNA for the CDR3: TGTGCCAGCAGTTTATGGGACAGGGTTGGAGAGCAGTTCTTC. The full variable domain, completed using reference TRBV28 and TRBJ2-1, is DVKVTQSSRYLVKRTGEKVFLECVQDMDHENMFWYRQDPGLGLRLIYFSYDVKMKEKGDIPEGYSVSREKKERFSLILESASTNQTSMYLCASSLWDRVGEQFFGPGTRLTVL.

CDR3 in amino acids: CASSSGLAGARINEQFF. The CDR3 region has the DNA TGTGCCAGCAGCTCGGGACTAGCGGGAGCTCGTATCAATGAGCAGTTCTTC. This rearrangement joins TRBV11-2 to TRBJ2-1; 14 nucleotides agree with TRBD2. Per germline, CDR1 SGHAT and CDR2 FQNNGV. The ends lost 4 bases at V and 6 bases at J; junction bases unmatched: 8. This CDR3 spans 17 amino acids.

This sequence joins TRBV28 and TRBJ1-1; D remains unclear. Trimming cost V 2 bases and J 0 bases, with 4 bases left between them. Germline V CDR1 and CDR2: MDHEN, SYDVKM. The CDR3 runs 13 residues. The CDR3 DNA reads as TGTGCCAGCAGTTTACGAGTGAACACTGAAGCTTTCTTT. Amino acid sequence: CASSLRVNTEAFF.

V gene TRBV5-1 combines with J gene TRBJ2-5, with D unclear. Germline assignment: CDR1 SGHRS and CDR2 YFSETQ. The V end was cut by 4 bases, the J end by 5 bases, with 12 bases between. There are 13 residues in the CDR3. The CDR3 here is CASSIQREETQYF. The DNA for the CDR3 is TGCGCCAGCAGCATACAGCGAGAGGAGACCCAGTACTTC.

The V and J genes are TRBV5-1 and TRBJ2-2; no clear D gene. The CDR3 consists of 13 residues. Trimming shortened V by 1 base and J by 7 bases, and 8 bases separated the two germline ends. The germline CDR1 and CDR2 sequences are SGHRS and YFSETQ. This chain's CDR3 is CASSLTLDGELFF. The CDR3 bases are TGCGCCAGCAGCTTGACGCTCGACGGGGAGCTGTTTTTT.

This CDR3 is CASSARSGADTQYF. The CDR3 DNA reads as TGTGCCAGCAGCGCGCGTAGCGGGGCAGATACGCAGTATTTT. The genes are TRBV7-3 and TRBJ2-3; TRBD2 agrees at 8 bases. Per germline, CDR1 SGHTA and CDR2 FQGTGA. The CDR3 runs to 14 residues. With V trimmed by 5 bases and J by 4 bases, 5 bases remained unmatched.

The gene calls are TRBV11-2 and TRBJ2-3, with 10 bases that match TRBD1. The V and J ends lost 6 bases and 7 bases, in that order; junction bases with no gene match: 4. Germline CDR1 is SGHAT and CDR2 is FQNNGV. The length of the CDR3 is 13 residues. CDR3 nucleotides: TGTGCCAGCAGGGACAGGGGGATATATACGCAGTATTTT. Protein: CASRDRGIYTQYF.

The chain combines TRBV29-1 with TRBJ2-5, with unresolved D. V was shortened by 4 bases and J by 2 bases, with 8 bases between the two germline ends. Germline CDR1 is SQVTM and CDR2 is ANQGSEA. The CDR3 extends over 12 amino acids. This CDR3 reads CSVGAPQETQYF. The CDR3 DNA reads TGCAGCGTTGGTGCTCCGCAAGAGACCCAGTACTTC.

CDR3 DNA sequence: TGCGCCAGCGCGGACTCGGGGGAAAAACTGTTTTTT. It specifies CASADSGEKLFF. The chain is built from TRBV5-1 and TRBJ1-4; D unclear. The V gene's germline CDR1 is SGHRS and CDR2 YFSETQ. The CDR3 sequence is 12 residues long. V was clipped by 7 bases and J by 8 bases, with 12 bases between them.

The J gene is TRBJ2-5, the V gene TRBV5-4, with D hard to call. Trimming removed 1 base at V and 5 bases at J, with 3 bases between. The CDR3 consists of 11 residues. The germline CDR1 and CDR2 sequences are SGHNT and YYREEE (reference sequence). The CDR3 DNA sequence: TGTGCCAGCAGCTTGAGGGAGACCCAGTACTTC. Translation gives CASSLRETQYF.